This T cell receptor (beta chain) was sequenced for a study of blood T cell repertoires in COVID-19. At the level of the study: Sources were T cells, B-cell-depleted T cells, or PBMCs; the material itself was cDNA or gDNA.

The length of the CDR3 is 12 residues. Germline values: CDR1 SEHNR, CDR2 FQNEAQ (reference sequence). In the study's own analysis: Reference gene primer amplification in the assay estimated nucleated cell counts. Generated by immunoSEQ multiplex PCR, the TCRdb table keeps only in-frame clones and is missing some. V and J calls and clone size are those listed in that table; D and trimming were worked out from the DNA. Among about 330,000 clones listed, around 90% were seen once. A remark on this clone: Mismatch with germline at one junction end may stem from a read error.

The chain joins TRBV7-9 to TRBJ1-2, with 9 bases identical to TRBD1. The sequence derives from a young man who had recovered from COVID-19. The sequencing input was peripheral blood. The CDR3 coding sequence is TGTGCCAGCAGCCCCGAGGACAGGGGAAACAACTTC. It codes for CASSPEDRGNNF.